This TCR beta chain was captured in a study of beta chain features in type 1 diabetes. A word on this clone: The antigen remains unidentified.

The whole isolated RNA underwent reverse transcription, so sequencing captured expressed TCRB transcripts. Some clones are missing from TCRdb's copy, which holds only in-frame ones; the method was immunoSEQ multiplex PCR. This sample has hundreds of thousands of clones; roughly an eighth occur once, and the top ten carry under 0.02%. The CDR3 consists of 12 residues. The V gene lost 2 bases and the J gene lost 4 bases, with 5 bases spanning the gap. Germline lookup yields CDR1 MDHEN and CDR2 SYDVKM. Every single donor gave one heparinised blood draw, and these averaged around 120 mL. Study-level points and caveats: Among patients with Type 1 diabetes, TCRB CDR3s were moderately but significantly shorter in every one of the four CD4+ subsets.

What was sequenced was naive CD4+ T cells from blood. The chain combines TRBV28 with TRBJ1-2; D ambiguous. This clonotype was sampled from a man in his thirties or forties with type 1 diabetes. CDR3 nucleotides: TGTGCCAGCAGTTTACAGTTCTATGGCTACACCTTC. Amino acids: CASSLQFYGYTF.